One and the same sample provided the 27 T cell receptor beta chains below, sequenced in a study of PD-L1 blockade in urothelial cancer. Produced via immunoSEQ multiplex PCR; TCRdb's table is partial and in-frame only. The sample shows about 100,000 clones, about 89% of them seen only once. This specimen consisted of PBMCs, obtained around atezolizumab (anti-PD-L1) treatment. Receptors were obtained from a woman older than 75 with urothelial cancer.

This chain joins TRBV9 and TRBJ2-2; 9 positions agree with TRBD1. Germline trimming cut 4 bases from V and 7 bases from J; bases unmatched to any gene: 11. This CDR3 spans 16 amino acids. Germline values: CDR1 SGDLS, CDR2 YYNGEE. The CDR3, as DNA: TGTGCCAGCAGCCCCCACAACAGGGGGCGTAGCGGGGAGCTGTTTTTT. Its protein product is CASSPHNRGRSGELFF.

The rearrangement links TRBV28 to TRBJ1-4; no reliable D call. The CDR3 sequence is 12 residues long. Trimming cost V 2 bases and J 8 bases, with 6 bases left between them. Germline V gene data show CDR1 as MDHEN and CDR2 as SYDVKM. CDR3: CASSLSGEKLFF. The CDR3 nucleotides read TGTGCCAGCAGTTTAAGCGGAGAAAAACTGTTTTTT.

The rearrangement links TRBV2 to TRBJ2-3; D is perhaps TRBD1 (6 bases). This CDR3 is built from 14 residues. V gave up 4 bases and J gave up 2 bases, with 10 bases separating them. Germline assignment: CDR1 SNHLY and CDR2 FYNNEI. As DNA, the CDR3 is TGTGCCAGCAGTGTTGGACAGAACACAGATACGCAGTATTTT. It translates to CASSVGQNTDTQYF. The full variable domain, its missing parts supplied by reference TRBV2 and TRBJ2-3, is EPEVTQTPSHQVTQMGQEVILRCVPISNHLYFYWYRQILGQKVEFLVSFYNNEISEKSEIFDDQFSVERPDGSNFTLKIRSTKLEDSAMYFCASSVGQNTDTQYFGPGTRLTVL.

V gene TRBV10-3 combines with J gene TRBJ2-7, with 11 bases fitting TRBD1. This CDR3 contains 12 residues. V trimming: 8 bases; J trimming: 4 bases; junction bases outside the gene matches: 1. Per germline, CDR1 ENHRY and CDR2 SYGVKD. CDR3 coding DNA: TGTGCCATCGGACAGGGGGCTTACGAGCAGTACTTC. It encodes CAIGQGAYEQYF.

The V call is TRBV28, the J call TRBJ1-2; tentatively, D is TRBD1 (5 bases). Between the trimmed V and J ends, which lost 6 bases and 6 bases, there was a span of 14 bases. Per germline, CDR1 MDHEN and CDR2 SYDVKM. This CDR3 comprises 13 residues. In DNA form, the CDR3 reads TGTGCCAGCAGGCTAGGGGCTACAGATGGCTACACCTTC. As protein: CASRLGATDGYTF.

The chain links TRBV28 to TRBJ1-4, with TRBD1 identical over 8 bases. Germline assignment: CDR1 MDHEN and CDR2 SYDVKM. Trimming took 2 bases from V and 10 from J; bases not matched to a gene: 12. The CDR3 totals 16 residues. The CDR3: CASSLRAGGDILKLFF. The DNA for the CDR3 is TGTGCCAGCAGTTTAAGGGCAGGGGGCGATATTTTAAAACTGTTTTTT.

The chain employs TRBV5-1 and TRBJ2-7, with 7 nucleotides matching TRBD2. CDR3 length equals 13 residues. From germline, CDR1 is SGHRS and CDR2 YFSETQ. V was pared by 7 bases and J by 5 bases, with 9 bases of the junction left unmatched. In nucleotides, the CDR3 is TGCGCCAGCCGCCCCGGGGGGACTGACGAGCAGTACTTC. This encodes CASRPGGTDEQYF.

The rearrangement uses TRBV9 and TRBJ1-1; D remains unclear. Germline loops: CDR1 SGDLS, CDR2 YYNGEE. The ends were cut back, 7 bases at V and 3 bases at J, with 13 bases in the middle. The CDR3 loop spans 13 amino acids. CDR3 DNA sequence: TGTGCCAGCTCAATTCTCCCGGACACTGAAGCTTTCTTT. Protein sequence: CASSILPDTEAFF. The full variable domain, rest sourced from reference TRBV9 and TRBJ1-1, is DSGVTQTPKHLITATGQRVTLRCSPRSGDLSVYWYQQSLDQGLQFLIQYYNGEERAKGNILERFSAQQFPDLHSELNLSSLELGDSALYFCASSILPDTEAFFGQGTRLTVV.

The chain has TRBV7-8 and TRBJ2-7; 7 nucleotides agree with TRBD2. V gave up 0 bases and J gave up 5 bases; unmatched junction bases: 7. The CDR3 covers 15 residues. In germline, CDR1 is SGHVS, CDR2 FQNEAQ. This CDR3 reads CASSLAGGGVHEQYF. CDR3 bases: TGTGCCAGCAGCTTAGCGGGTGGGGGGGTCCACGAGCAGTACTTC.

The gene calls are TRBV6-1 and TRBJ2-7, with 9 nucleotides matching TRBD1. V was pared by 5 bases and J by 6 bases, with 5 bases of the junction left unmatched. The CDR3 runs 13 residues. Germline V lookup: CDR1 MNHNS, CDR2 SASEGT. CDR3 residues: CASSPRDRVEQYF. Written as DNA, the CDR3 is TGTGCCAGCAGTCCCCGGGACAGGGTCGAGCAGTACTTC.

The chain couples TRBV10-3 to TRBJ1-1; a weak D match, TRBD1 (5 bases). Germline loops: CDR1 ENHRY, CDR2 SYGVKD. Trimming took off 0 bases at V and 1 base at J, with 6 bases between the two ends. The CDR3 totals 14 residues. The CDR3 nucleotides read TGTGCCATCAGTGAGTCTCAGGGGAACACTGAAGCTTTCTTT. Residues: CAISESQGNTEAFF.

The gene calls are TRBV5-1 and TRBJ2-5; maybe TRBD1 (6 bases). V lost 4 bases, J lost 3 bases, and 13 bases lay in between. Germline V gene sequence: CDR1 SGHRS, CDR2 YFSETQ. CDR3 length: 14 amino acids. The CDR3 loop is CASSVSPGEETQYF. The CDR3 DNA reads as TGCGCCAGCAGCGTATCTCCAGGGGAAGAGACCCAGTACTTC.

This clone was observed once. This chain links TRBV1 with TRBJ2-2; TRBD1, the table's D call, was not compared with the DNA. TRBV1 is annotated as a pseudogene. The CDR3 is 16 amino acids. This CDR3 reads CTSSSGQDRLAGELFF. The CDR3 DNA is TGCACCAGCAGCTCTGGACAGGATCGTTTGGCCGGGGAGCTGTTTTTT.

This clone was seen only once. CDR3 DNA: TGTGCCTGGGGGGAGGGTCCCTACGAGCAGTACTTC. It specifies CAWGEGPYEQYF. The chain links TRBV30 to TRBJ2-7; 7 bases are a match to TRBD2. The length of the CDR3 is 12 residues. Trimming removed 5 bases from V and 2 bases from J; junction bases left unmatched: 3. CDR1 is GTSNPN, CDR2 SVGIG, per germline (reference sequence).

The CDR3 here is CASSLEALTRGAFF. The CDR3 nucleotides read TGTGCCAGCAGCTTAGAGGCACTCACTCGAGGAGCTTTCTTT. The V and J genes are TRBV7-2 and TRBJ1-1; D remains ambiguous. The CDR3 length is 14 residues. Deletions cut 1 base from V and 10 bases from J, with 16 bases between. From germline, CDR1 is SGHTA and CDR2 FQGNSA.

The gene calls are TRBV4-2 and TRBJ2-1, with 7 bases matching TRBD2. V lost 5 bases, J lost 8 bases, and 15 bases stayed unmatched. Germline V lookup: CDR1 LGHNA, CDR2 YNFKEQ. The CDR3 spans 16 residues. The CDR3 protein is CASSVRSSSGGHEQFF. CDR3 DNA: TGTGCCAGCAGCGTAAGGTCATCTAGCGGCGGCCATGAGCAGTTCTTC.

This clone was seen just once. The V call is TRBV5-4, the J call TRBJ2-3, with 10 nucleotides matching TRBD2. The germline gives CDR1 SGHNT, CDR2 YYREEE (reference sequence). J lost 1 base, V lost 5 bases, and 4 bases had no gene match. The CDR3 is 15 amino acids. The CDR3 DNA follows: TGTGCCAGCAGTCACACTAGCGGGGGCACAGATACGCAGTATTTT. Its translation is CASSHTSGGTDTQYF.

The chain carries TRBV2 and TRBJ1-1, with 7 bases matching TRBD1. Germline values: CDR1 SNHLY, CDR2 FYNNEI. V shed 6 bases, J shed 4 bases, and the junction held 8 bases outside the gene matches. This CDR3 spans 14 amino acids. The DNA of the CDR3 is TGTGCCAGCAGGGACACGACAGGGATCACTGAAGCTTTCTTT. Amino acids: CASRDTTGITEAFF. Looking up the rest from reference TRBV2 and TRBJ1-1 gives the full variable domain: EPEVTQTPSHQVTQMGQEVILRCVPISNHLYFYWYRQILGQKVEFLVSFYNNEISEKSEIFDDQFSVERPDGSNFTLKIRSTKLEDSAMYFCASRDTTGITEAFFGQGTRLTVV.

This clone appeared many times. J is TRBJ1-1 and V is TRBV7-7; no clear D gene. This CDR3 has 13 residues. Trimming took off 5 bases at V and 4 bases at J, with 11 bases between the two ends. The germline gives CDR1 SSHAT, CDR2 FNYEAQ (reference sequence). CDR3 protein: CASSLESGTEAFF. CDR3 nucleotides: TGTGCCAGCAGCCTCGAGTCCGGCACTGAAGCTTTCTTT.

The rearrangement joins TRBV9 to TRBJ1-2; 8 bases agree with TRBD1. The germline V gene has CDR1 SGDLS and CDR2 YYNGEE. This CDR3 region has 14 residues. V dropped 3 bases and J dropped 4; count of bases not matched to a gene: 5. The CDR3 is CASSAGQGGYGYTF. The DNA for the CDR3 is TGTGCCAGCAGCGCCGGACAGGGCGGCTATGGCTACACCTTC.

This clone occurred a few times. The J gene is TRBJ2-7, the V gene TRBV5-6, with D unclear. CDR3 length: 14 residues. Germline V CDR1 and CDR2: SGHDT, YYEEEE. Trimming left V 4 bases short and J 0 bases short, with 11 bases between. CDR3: CASSGFADSYEQYF. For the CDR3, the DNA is TGTGCCAGCAGCGGGTTTGCGGACTCCTACGAGCAGTACTTC.

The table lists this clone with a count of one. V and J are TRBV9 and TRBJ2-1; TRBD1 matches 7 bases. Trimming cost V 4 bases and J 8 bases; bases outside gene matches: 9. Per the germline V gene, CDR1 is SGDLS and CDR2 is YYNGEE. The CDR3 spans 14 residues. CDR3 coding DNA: TGTGCCAGCAGCCCAAGACAGGGAAAGGATGAGCAGTTCTTC. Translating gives CASSPRQGKDEQFF.

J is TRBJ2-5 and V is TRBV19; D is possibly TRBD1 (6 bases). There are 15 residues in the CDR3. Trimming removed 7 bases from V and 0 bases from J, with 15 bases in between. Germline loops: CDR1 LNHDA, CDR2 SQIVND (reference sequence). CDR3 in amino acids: CASKGTDRYQETQYF. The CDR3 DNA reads TGTGCCAGTAAAGGAACTGACAGGTACCAAGAGACCCAGTACTTC.

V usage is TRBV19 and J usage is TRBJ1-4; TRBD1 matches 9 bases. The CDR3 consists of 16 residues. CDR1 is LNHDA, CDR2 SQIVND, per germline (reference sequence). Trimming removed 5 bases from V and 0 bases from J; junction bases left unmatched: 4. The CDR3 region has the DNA TGTGCCAGTAGTTCGGACAGGGGTACAACTAATGAAAAACTGTTTTTT. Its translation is CASSSDRGTTNEKLFF.

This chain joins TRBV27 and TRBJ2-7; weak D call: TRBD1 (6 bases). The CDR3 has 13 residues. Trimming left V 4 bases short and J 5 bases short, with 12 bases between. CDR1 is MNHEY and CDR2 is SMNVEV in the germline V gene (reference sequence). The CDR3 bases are TGTGCCAGCAGTTGGACGGGACAACACGAGCAGTACTTC. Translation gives CASSWTGQHEQYF.

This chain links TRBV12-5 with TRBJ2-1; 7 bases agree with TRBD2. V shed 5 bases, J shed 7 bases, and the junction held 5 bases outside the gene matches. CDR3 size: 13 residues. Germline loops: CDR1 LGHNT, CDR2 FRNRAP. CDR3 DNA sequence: TGTGCTAGTGGTCCAAATAGCGGGAATGAGCAGTTCTTC. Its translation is CASGPNSGNEQFF.

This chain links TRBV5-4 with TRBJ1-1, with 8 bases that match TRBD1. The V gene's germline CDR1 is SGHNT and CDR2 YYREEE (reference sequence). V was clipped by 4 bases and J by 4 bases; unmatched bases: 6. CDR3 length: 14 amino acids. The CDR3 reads CASSLGQVGTEAFF. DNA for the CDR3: TGTGCCAGCAGCCTGGGACAGGTTGGCACTGAAGCTTTCTTT.